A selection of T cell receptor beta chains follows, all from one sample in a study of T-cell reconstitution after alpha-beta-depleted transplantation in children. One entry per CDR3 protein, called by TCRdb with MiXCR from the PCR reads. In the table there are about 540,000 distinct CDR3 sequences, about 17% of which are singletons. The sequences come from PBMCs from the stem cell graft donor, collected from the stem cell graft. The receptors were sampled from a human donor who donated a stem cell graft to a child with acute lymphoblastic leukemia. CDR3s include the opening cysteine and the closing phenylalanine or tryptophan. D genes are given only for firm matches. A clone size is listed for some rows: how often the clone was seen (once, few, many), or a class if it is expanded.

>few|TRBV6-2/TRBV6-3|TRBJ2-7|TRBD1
TGTGCCAGCAGCGCAACAGGGGGGGAGCAGTACTTC
CASSATGGEQYF
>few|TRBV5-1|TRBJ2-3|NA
TGCGCCAGCAGCTTGGGGGACCAACCTACGCAGTATTTT
CASSLGDQPTQYF
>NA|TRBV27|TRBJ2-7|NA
TGTGCCAGCAAGTCGGGATCCTCCTACGAGCAGTACTTC
CASKSGSSYEQYF
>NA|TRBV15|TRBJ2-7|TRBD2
TGTGCCACCAGTTCCGGGACTAGCAATCTCTACGAGCAGTACTTC
CATSSGTSNLYEQYF
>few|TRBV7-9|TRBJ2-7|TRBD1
TGTGCCAGCCGACAGGGTAGCGCCTACGAGCAGTACTTC
CASRQGSAYEQYF
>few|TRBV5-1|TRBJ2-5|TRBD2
TGCGCCAGCAGCTTTAGCGGGAAGATGGAAGAGACCCAGTACTTC
CASSFSGKMEETQYF
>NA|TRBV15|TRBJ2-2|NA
TGTGCCGCTCAGGGGGGGAACACCGGGGAGCTGTTTTTT
CAAQGGNTGELFF
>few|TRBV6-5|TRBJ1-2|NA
TGTGCCAGCAGTTACACATCCTACGATTTCTATGGCTACACCTTC
CASSYTSYDFYGYTF
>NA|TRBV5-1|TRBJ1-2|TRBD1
TGCGCCAGCAGCTTGGAGGGACAGCAATACTATGGCTACACCTTC
CASSLEGQQYYGYTF
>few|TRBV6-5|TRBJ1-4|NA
TGTGCCAGCAGTTACGAACAGGGAAATGAAAAACTGTTTTTT
CASSYEQGNEKLFF
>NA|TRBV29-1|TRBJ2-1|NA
TGCAGCGTGGGGACGGTAAGAGTCTCCTACAATGAGCAGTTCTTC
CSVGTVRVSYNEQFF
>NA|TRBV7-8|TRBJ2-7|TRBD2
TGTGCCAGCATCCCAAGCGGGATCTCCTACGAGCAGTACTTC
CASIPSGISYEQYF
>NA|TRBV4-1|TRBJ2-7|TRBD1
TGCGCCAGCAGCACCCGACAGGGTGACGAGCAGTACTTC
CASSTRQGDEQYF
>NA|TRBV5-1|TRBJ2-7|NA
TGCGCCAGCAGCACCGGGACAAGCTTACACGAGCAGTACTTC
CASSTGTSLHEQYF
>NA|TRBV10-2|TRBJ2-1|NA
TGCGCCAGCACTATTGTCCGGTCCTACAATGAGCAGTTCTTC
CASTIVRSYNEQFF
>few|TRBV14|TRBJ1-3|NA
TGTGCCAGCAGTCAGAGTCTTTTCTCTGGAAACACCATATATTTT
CASSQSLFSGNTIYF
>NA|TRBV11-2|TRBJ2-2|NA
TGTGCCAGCAGGGGCTCCTCGAACACCGGGGAGCTGTTTTTT
CASRGSSNTGELFF
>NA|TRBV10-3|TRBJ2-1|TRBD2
TGTGCCATCAGTGATTGGACTAGCGGCAATGAGCAGTTCTTC
CAISDWTSGNEQFF
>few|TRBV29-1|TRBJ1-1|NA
TGCAGCGTTGCACCGCTGAACACTGAAGCTTTCTTT
CSVAPLNTEAFF
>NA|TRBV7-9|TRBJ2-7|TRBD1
TGTGCCAGCAGCTTGTGGACAGGCCCAACGGGGGAGCAGTACTTC
CASSLWTGPTGEQYF
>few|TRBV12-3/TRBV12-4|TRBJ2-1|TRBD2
TGTGCCAGTGCTGGCGGGACTAGCGGGTCGGGGGGCTTCTACAATGAGCAGTTCTTC
CASAGGTSGSGGFYNEQFF
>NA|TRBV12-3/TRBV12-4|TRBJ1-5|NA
TGTGCCAGCAGTCCCAGTTTGGGGGCAGGGTCAACTTCGAATCAGCCCCAGCATTTT
CASSPSLGAGSTSNQPQHF
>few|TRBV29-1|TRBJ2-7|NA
TGCAGCGTTGGCTACCTAGACTACGAGCAGTACTTC
CSVGYLDYEQYF
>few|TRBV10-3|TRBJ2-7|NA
TGTGCCATCAGTGATCGGCAGAACAACTACGAGCAGTACTTC
CAISDRQNNYEQYF
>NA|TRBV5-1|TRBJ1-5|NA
TGCGCCAGCAGCTTGTGGTCCGGACCCTTTAGCAATCAGCCCCAGCATTTT
CASSLWSGPFSNQPQHF
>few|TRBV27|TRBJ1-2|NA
TGTGCCAGCAGTTTGGCTTACAGCTATGGCTACACCTTC
CASSLAYSYGYTF
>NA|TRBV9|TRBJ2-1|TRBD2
TGTGCCAGCAGCGCTAGCGGGAGATGGGACAATGAGCAGTTCTTC
CASSASGRWDNEQFF
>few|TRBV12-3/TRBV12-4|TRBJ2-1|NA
TGTGCCAGCAGTTTAGTATGGGAAGTGCGAGGCAATGAGCAGTTCTTC
CASSLVWEVRGNEQFF
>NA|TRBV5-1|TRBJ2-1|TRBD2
TGCGCCAGCAGACCCGGGACTAGCGACGACAATGAGCAGTTCTTC
CASRPGTSDDNEQFF
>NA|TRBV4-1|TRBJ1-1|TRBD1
TGCGCCAGCAGCCATGGACAGGGAGTAGGGACTGAAGCTTTCTTT
CASSHGQGVGTEAFF
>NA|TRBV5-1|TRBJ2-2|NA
TGCGCCAGCAGCTTGGTCGGCAGGGAAGCCGGGGAGCTGTTTTTT
CASSLVGREAGELFF
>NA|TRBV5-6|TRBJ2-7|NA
TGTGCCAGCAGCTCCTGGACTCCGCTTTACGAGCAGTACTTC
CASSSWTPLYEQYF
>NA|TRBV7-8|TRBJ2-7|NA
TGTGCCAGCAGCCCCTTACTAGTCAGCGTGCCCCGGCCCTTC
CASSPLLVSVPRPF
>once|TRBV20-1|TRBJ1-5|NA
TGCAGTGCGGCCCTCTTGGGTCTACGGAGCAATCAGCCCCAGCATTTT
CSAALLGLRSNQPQHF
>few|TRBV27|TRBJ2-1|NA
TGTGCCAGCAGCCCTAGAATTACGCAGGGAGATGAGCAGTTCTTC
CASSPRITQGDEQFF
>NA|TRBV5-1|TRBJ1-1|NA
TGCGCCAGCAGCTTGTGGGCAGGAGGGACCACTGAAGCTTTCTTT
CASSLWAGGTTEAFF
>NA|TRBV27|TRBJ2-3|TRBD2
TGTGCCAGCAGTTATCTAGCGGGAGGTTTCCTCGCAGATACGCAGTATTTT
CASSYLAGGFLADTQYF
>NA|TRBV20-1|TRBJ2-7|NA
TGCAGTGCTCAGACTAGTAGATACGAGCAGTACTTC
CSAQTSRYEQYF
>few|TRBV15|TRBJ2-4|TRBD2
TGTGCCACCAGCAGGGCGGGGGGTGACATTCAGTACTTC
CATSRAGGDIQYF
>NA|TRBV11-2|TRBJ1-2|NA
TGTGCCAGCAGCTCGTTCCCGGGCGGCTACACCTTC
CASSSFPGGYTF
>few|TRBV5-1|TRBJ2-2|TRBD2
TGCGCCAGCACCTTGGGGACTAGCGGGAAGGCCGGGGAGCTGTTTTTT
CASTLGTSGKAGELFF
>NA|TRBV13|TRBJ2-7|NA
TGTGCCAGCAGCTTAGGAGCCAGGGATTACGAGCAGTACTTC
CASSLGARDYEQYF
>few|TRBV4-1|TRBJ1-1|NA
TGCGCCAGCAGCCAAGGGAATGGCGGTGAAGCTTTCTTT
CASSQGNGGEAFF
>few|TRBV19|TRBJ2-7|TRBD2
TGTGCCAGTACCCCGGGTAGCGGGAGTACCTACGAGCAGTACTTC
CASTPGSGSTYEQYF
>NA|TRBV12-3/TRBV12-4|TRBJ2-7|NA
TGTGCCAGCAGTCCCAGGGGTTGGGTATCGTACGAGCAGTACTTC
CASSPRGWVSYEQYF
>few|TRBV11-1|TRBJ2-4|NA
TGTGCCAGCAGCTTAGCAATGCCGGGGGGCTGGGCCAAAAACATTCAGTACTTC
CASSLAMPGGWAKNIQYF
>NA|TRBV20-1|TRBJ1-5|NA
TGCAGTGCTAGGAAGAGGGGATCCCCAAATCAGCCCCAGCATTTT
CSARKRGSPNQPQHF
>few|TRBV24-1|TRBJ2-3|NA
TGTGCCACCAGCCCCTTGGGGTGGGATACGCAGTATTTT
CATSPLGWDTQYF
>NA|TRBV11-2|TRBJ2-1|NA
TGTGCCAGCAGCTTAGGTCCCTCCTGGGAGCAGTTCTTC
CASSLGPSWEQFF
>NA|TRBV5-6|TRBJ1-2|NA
TGTGCCAGCAGCTTGCTAATGGCCCTGGCTATCTATGGCTACACCTTC
CASSLLMALAIYGYTF
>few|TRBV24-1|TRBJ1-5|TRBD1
TGTGCCACTAGGGACAGGGACAATCAGCCCCAGCATTTT
CATRDRDNQPQHF
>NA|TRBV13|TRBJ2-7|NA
TGTGCCAGCAGCTGGGGTGGGCGTTTCCGTGCGGACGAGCAGTACTTC
CASSWGGRFRADEQYF
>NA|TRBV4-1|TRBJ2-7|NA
TGCGCCAGCAGCCAAGAACGGAACCTCCCCTACGAGCAGTACTTC
CASSQERNLPYEQYF
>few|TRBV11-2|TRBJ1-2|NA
TGTGCCAGCAGCCTCGGACCCGGGTCCTTAGCTAACTATGGCTACACCTTC
CASSLGPGSLANYGYTF
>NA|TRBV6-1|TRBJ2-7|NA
TGTGCCAGCAGTGAAGGAGCGGATAGCTCCTACGAGCAGTACTTC
CASSEGADSSYEQYF